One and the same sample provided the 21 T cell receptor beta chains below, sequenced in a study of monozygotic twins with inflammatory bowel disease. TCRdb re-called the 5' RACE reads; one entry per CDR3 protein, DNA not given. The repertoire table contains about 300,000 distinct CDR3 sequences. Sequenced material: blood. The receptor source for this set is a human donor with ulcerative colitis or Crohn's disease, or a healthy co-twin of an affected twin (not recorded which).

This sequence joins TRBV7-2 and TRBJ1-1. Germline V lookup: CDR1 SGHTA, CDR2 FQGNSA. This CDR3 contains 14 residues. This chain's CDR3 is CASSAQKLNTEAFF.

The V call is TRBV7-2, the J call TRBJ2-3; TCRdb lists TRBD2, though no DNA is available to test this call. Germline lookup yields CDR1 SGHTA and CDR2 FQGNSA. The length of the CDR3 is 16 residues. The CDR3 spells CASRLLATRGTDTQYF.

The CDR3 loop is CASSPSRQGGTDTQYF. This chain links TRBV9 with TRBJ2-3; TCRdb's D call of TRBD1 is untestable without DNA. The CDR3 is made up of 16 amino acids. Germline CDR1 and CDR2: SGDLS and YYNGEE.

The chain's CDR3 is CASSRYRDRNNEQFF. The chain recombines TRBV28 with TRBJ2-1; TCRdb names TRBD1, which stays unverified in the absence of DNA. CDR1 and CDR2 (germline): MDHEN, SYDVKM. The CDR3 covers 15 residues.

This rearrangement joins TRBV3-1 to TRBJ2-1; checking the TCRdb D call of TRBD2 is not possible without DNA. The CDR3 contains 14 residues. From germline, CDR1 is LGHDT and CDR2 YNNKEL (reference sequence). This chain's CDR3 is CASSPLGSGHEQFF.

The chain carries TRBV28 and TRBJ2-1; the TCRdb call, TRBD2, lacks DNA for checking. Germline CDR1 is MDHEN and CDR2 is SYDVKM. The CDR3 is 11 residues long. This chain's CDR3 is CASSAGFVPFF. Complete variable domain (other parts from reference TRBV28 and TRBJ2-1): DVKVTQSSRYLVKRTGEKVFLECVQDMDHENMFWYRQDPGLGLRLIYFSYDVKMKEKGDIPEGYSVSREKKERFSLILESASTNQTSMYLCASSAGFVPFFGPGTRLTVL.

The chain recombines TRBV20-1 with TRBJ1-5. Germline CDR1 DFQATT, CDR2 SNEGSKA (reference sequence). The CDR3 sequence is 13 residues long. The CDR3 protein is CSARGFFNQPQHF.

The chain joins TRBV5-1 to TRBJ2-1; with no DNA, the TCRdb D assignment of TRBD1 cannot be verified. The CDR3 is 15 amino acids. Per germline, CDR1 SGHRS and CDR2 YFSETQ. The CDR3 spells CASSPNRGKSNEQFF.

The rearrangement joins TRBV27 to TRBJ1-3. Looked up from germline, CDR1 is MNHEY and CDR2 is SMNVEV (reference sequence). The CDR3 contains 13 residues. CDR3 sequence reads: CASSNGLRNTIYF.

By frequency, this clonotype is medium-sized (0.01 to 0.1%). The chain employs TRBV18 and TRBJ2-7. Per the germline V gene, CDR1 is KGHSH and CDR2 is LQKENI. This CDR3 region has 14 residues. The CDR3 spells CASSPQREPYEQYF.

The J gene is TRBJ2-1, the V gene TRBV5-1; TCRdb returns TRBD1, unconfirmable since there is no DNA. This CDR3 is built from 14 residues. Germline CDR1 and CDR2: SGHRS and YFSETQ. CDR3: CASRQGWSGNEQFF. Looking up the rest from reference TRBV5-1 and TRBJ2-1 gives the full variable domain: KAGVTQTPRYLIKTRGQQVTLSCSPISGHRSVSWYQQTPGQGLQFLFEYFSETQRNKGNFPGRFSGRQFSNSRSEMNVSTLELGDSALYLCASRQGWSGNEQFFGPGTRLTVL.

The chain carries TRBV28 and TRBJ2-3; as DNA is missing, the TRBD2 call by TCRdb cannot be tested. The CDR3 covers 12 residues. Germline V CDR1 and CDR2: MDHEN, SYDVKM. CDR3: CASSKAGDTQYF. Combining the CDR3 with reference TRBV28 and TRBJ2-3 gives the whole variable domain DVKVTQSSRYLVKRTGEKVFLECVQDMDHENMFWYRQDPGLGLRLIYFSYDVKMKEKGDIPEGYSVSREKKERFSLILESASTNQTSMYLCASSKAGDTQYFGPGTRLTVL.

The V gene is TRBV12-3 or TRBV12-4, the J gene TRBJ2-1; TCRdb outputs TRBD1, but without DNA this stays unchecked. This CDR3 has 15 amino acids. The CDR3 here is CASSSASGGGNEQFF.

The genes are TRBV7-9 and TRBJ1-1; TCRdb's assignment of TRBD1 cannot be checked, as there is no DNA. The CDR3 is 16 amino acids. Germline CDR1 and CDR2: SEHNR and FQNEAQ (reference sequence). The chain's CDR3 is CASSLATGVGSAEAFF.

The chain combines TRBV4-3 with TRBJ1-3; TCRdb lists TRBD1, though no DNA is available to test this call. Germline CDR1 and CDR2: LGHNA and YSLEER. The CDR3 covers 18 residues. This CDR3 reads CASSQDYDRVFSGNTIYF.

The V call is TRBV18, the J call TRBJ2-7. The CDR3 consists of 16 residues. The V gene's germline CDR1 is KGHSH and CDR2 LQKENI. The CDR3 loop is CASSPPIQAKGYEQYF.

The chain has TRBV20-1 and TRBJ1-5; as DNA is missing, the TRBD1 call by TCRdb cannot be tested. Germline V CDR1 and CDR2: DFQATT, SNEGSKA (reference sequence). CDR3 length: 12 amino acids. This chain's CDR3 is CSAPYGTASQHF.

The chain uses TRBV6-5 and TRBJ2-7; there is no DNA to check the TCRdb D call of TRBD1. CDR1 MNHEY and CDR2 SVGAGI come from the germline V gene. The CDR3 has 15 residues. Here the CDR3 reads CASSYSNRGKREQYF.

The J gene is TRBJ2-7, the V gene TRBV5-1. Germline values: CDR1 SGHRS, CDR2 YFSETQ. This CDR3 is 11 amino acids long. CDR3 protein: CASSNTDEQYF.

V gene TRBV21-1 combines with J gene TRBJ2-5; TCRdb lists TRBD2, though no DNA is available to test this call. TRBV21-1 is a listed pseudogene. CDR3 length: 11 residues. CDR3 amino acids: CAGMGPGTQYF.

Here the CDR3 reads CASSFRQGMNTEAFF. The chain has TRBV7-8 and TRBJ1-1; TCRdb lists TRBD1, though no DNA is available to test this call. CDR1 is SGHVS and CDR2 is FQNEAQ in the germline V gene. The CDR3 spans 15 residues.